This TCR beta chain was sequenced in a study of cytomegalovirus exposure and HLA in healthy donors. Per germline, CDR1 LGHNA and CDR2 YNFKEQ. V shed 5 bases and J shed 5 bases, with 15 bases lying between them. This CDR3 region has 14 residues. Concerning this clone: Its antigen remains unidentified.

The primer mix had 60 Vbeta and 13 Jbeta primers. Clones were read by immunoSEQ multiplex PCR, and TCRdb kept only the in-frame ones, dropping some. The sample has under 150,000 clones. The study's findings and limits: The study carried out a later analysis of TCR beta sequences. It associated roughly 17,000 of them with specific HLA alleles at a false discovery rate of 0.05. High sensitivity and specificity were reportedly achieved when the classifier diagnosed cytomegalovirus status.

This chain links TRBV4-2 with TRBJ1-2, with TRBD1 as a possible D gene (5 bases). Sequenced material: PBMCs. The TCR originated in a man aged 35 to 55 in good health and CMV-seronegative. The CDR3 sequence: CASSSRRGTYGYTF. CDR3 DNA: TGTGCCAGCAGCTCCCGGAGAGGGACTTATGGCTACACCTTC.